The rows below give T cell receptor beta chains drawn from one sample of a study of blood T cells in healthy people across ages. TCRdb re-derived calls from the 5' RACE reads in MiXCR, one entry per CDR3 protein. The sample lists about 400,000 distinct CDR3 sequences; about 49% were seen once. Sequencing input: blood. These receptors were taken from a man between 60 and 75 years old in good health. Each CDR3 is given with its conserved first and last residue. The D gene is left open where the match is weak. Clone size is stated in some rows and not others, as once, few, many or a class when expanded.

TGTGCCAGCAGTCCCTATCCCGGGCCCTCCTACGAGCAGTACTTC,CASSPYPGPSYEQYF,TRBJ2-7,-,few,TRBV12-3/TRBV12-4,15
TGTGCCAGCCGGGCCGGGACATTCCCTTACGAGCAGTACTTC,CASRAGTFPYEQYF,TRBJ2-7,-,few,TRBV6-2/TRBV6-3,14
TGTGCCAGCAGCCCAGTCAAGTACGAGCAGTACTTC,CASSPVKYEQYF,TRBJ2-7,-,-,TRBV7-2,12
TGTGCCAGCAGTCTTCAAACAGGGTACGCAAAGCGGATGAACACTGAAGCTTTCTTT,CASSLQTGYAKRMNTEAFF,TRBJ1-1,-,-,TRBV6-2/TRBV6-3,19
TGTGCCAGCAGCCAAGGCCATTGGGGCTTCTCCTACGAGCAGTACTTC,CASSQGHWGFSYEQYF,TRBJ2-7,-,-,TRBV3-1,16
TGCGCCAGCAGCCCCCGGACTAGCGGGACGTACGAGCAGTACTTC,CASSPRTSGTYEQYF,TRBJ2-7,TRBD2,-,TRBV5-1,15
TGTGCCAGCAGTACGTGGACTAGCGGGAGGGGCTCCTACGAGCAGTACTTC,CASSTWTSGRGSYEQYF,TRBJ2-7,TRBD2,-,TRBV12-3/TRBV12-4,17
TGCGCCAGCAGCCCAAGGACTAGCGGGAGTTGGGAGACCCAGTACTTC,CASSPRTSGSWETQYF,TRBJ2-5,TRBD2,-,TRBV4-1,16
TGTGCCAGCAGCTTATTGGGGTATAATTCACCCCTCCACTTT,CASSLLGYNSPLHF,TRBJ1-6,-,many,TRBV7-8,14
TGCAGCACAACAAGGGGACAGGGCGCGACCCAGTACTTC,CSTTRGQGATQYF,TRBJ2-5,TRBD1,-,TRBV29-1,13
TGTGCCAGCACCCGGGCCGTCAGGGAATACAGTGAGCAGTTCTTC,CASTRAVREYSEQFF,TRBJ2-1,-,many,TRBV7-2,15
TGTGCCAGCAGCGGTAGCGGGGCCGAGGGCGAGCAGTACTTC,CASSGSGAEGEQYF,TRBJ2-7,TRBD2,-,TRBV7-6,14
TGCAGTGCTAAAAGGCTCCGCGGGGGGGCCCAAGGGATAGAGACCCAGTACTTC,CSAKRLRGGAQGIETQYF,TRBJ2-5,TRBD2,-,TRBV20-1,18
TGTGCCAGCAGCGCTGGGACTAGCGGCTACGAGCAGTACTTC,CASSAGTSGYEQYF,TRBJ2-7,TRBD2,-,TRBV9,14
TGTGCCGCCGGGACTAGCGGGCGTCACACAGATACGCAGTATTTT,CAAGTSGRHTDTQYF,TRBJ2-3,TRBD2,few,TRBV28,15
TGCAGCGTCCCGACTAGCGGGGCCTACAATGAGCAGTTCTTC,CSVPTSGAYNEQFF,TRBJ2-1,TRBD2,-,TRBV29-1,14